The 23 T cell receptor beta chains presented below share a single source sample, sequenced in a study of T cell responses to AZD1222 COVID-19 vaccine. Assay used: immunoSEQ multiplex PCR; TCRdb lists only in-frame clones, some missing. This sample has about 64,000 clones, with 85% to 95% found just once. Here the sequenced sample was peripheral blood, taken 28 days after the second dose of the MenACWY control vaccine. These TCRs come from an adult who received the MenACWY meningococcal vaccine as a control.

The CDR3 spells CAAPRQVGNSPLHF. DNA for the CDR3: TGTGCCGCCCCACGCCAGGTCGGTAATTCACCCCTCCACTTT. The J gene is TRBJ1-6, the V gene TRBV30, with D unclear. The CDR3 loop spans 14 amino acids. The ends were cut back, 8 bases at V and 6 bases at J, with 17 bases in the middle. CDR1 and CDR2 from the germline V gene are GTSNPN and SVGIG (reference sequence).

The V call is TRBV5-1, the J call TRBJ2-3; 11 nucleotides align to TRBD2. V lost 3 bases to trimming and J lost 1 base; unmatched junction nucleotides: 1. The CDR3 contains 15 residues. In germline, CDR1 is SGHRS, CDR2 YFSETQ. Here the CDR3 reads CASSWGLAGTDTQYF. The CDR3 nucleotides read TGCGCCAGCAGCTGGGGACTAGCGGGCACAGATACGCAGTATTTT.

V usage is TRBV29-1 and J usage is TRBJ1-5; D might be TRBD1 (6 bases). The CDR3 covers 13 residues. Deletions cut 2 bases from V and 3 bases from J, with 8 bases between. CDR1 and CDR2 (germline): SQVTM, ANQGSEA. CDR3 sequence (DNA): TGCAGCGTTGAAACAGGGACCAATCAGCCCCAGCATTTT. Protein sequence: CSVETGTNQPQHF.

The chain is built from TRBV12-3 or TRBV12-4 and TRBJ2-7; D not resolved. With 3 bases removed from V and 0 bases from J, the gap between germline ends came to 6 bases. The CDR3 contains 13 residues. CDR3 sequence: CASSFSRSYEQYF. CDR3 in DNA: TGTGCCAGCAGTTTTTCCCGCTCCTACGAGCAGTACTTC.

The genes are TRBV12-5 and TRBJ1-4, with D perhaps matching TRBD1 (5 bases). Germline V gene lookup returns CDR1 LGHNT and CDR2 FRNRAP. The CDR3 loop spans 14 amino acids. V lost 5 bases to trimming and J lost 4 bases, with 11 bases between them. In nucleotides, the CDR3 is TGTGCTAGTGGTCAGACAGTCTATAATGAAAAACTGTTTTTT. Residues: CASGQTVYNEKLFF.

The chain combines TRBV28 with TRBJ1-6; no clear D gene. The CDR3 sequence is 16 residues long. Germline CDR1 and CDR2: MDHEN and SYDVKM. Trimming stripped 0 bases from V and 9 bases from J, with 15 bases between. As DNA, the CDR3 is TGTGCCAGCAGTTTATGGGAGCCGGTAGTAAGTTCACCCCTCCACTTT. Translated, it gives CASSLWEPVVSSPLHF.

This rearrangement joins TRBV27 to TRBJ1-4, with 8 bases fitting TRBD1. This CDR3 has 15 residues. The germline V gene encodes CDR1 MNHEY and CDR2 SMNVEV (reference sequence). V gave up 5 bases and J gave up 3 bases; unmatched junction bases: 5. The CDR3 DNA reads TGTGCCAGCAGTCCTACGGGACAGGCTAATGAAAAACTGTTTTTT. It encodes CASSPTGQANEKLFF.

The chain links TRBV5-6 to TRBJ1-2; 9 nucleotides agree with TRBD1. Trimming took 3 bases from V and 4 from J; bases not matched to a gene: 7. The germline gives CDR1 SGHDT, CDR2 YYEEEE. The CDR3 has 15 residues. The CDR3 protein is CASSSYRGQGYGYTF. The DNA of the CDR3 is TGTGCCAGCAGCTCCTACAGGGGGCAGGGCTATGGCTACACCTTC. Full variable domain (outside the CDR3, taken from reference TRBV5-6 and TRBJ1-2): DAGVTQSPTHLIKTRGQQVTLRCSPKSGHDTVSWYQQALGQGPQFIFQYYEEEERQRGNFPDRFSGHQFPNYSSELNVNALLLGDSALYLCASSSYRGQGYGYTFGSGTRLTVV.

This chain connects TRBV9 to TRBJ2-5, with 8 bases lining up with TRBD1. This CDR3 comprises 15 residues. J gave up 5 bases and V 0 bases, and 6 bases lay outside the gene matches. Germline CDR1 reads SGDLS; CDR2 reads YYNGEE. CDR3 residues: CASSVGAGGTETQYF. In DNA, the CDR3 is TGTGCCAGCAGCGTAGGGGCAGGGGGCACTGAGACCCAGTACTTC.

The chain couples TRBV15 to TRBJ2-1; possible D gene TRBD2, 5 bases. V shed 0 bases and J shed 1 base, with 7 bases lying between them. The CDR3 extends over 15 amino acids. The germline gives CDR1 LNHNV, CDR2 YYDKDF (reference sequence). CDR3 DNA sequence: TGTGCCACCAGCAGAGAACTAGGTTCCTACAATGAGCAGTTCTTC. This encodes CATSRELGSYNEQFF.

This clone was seen only once. The J gene is TRBJ2-1, the V gene TRBV28; 7 bases line up with TRBD2. Germline V lookup: CDR1 MDHEN, CDR2 SYDVKM. J lost 3 bases, V lost 5 bases, and 10 bases had no gene match. The CDR3 loop spans 16 amino acids. The CDR3, as DNA: TGTGCCAGCAGTGACCTATCAGCGGGAAACTACAATGAGCAGTTCTTC. It yields the protein CASSDLSAGNYNEQFF.

V and J are TRBV5-8 and TRBJ1-1; D may be TRBD1 (5 bases). Germline V gene lookup returns CDR1 SGHTS and CDR2 YDEGEE. V lost 4 bases to trimming and J lost 1 base, with 17 bases between them. The CDR3 spans 16 residues. In nucleotides, the CDR3 is TGTGCCAGCAGCCGAATCCCGGTTAGGGGGAACACTGAAGCTTTCTTT. It codes for CASSRIPVRGNTEAFF. Combining the CDR3 with reference TRBV5-8 and TRBJ1-1 gives the whole variable domain EAGVTQSPTHLIKTRGQQATLRCSPISGHTSVYWYQQALGLGLQFLLWYDEGEERNRGNFPPRFSGRQFPNYSSELNVNALELEDSALYLCASSRIPVRGNTEAFFGQGTRLTVV.

The chain uses TRBV5-6 and TRBJ1-4; D ambiguous. Trimming shortened V by 4 bases and J by 5 bases, and 12 bases separated the two germline ends. The CDR3 runs to 14 residues. CDR1 and CDR2 (germline): SGHDT, YYEEEE. In nucleotides, the CDR3 is TGTGCCAGCAGCGGGGAGGATGAGAATGAAAAACTGTTTTTT. This encodes CASSGEDENEKLFF. Full variable domain (outside the CDR3, taken from reference TRBV5-6 and TRBJ1-4): DAGVTQSPTHLIKTRGQQVTLRCSPKSGHDTVSWYQQALGQGPQFIFQYYEEEERQRGNFPDRFSGHQFPNYSSELNVNALLLGDSALYLCASSGEDENEKLFFGSGTQLSVL.

This sequence joins TRBV5-6 and TRBJ2-1; 10 bases match TRBD2. This CDR3 has 16 residues. CDR1 is SGHDT, CDR2 YYEEEE, per germline. After removal of 4 bases from V and 5 bases from J, the junction contained 9 bases not matched to a gene. Written as DNA, the CDR3 is TGTGCCAGCAGCGGGACGGGACTAGCGCAGGACAATGAGCAGTTCTTC. Translating gives CASSGTGLAQDNEQFF.

In DNA form, the CDR3 reads TGTGCCAGCAGCCCGGGACAGCTGAACACTGAAGCTTTCTTT. Its translation: CASSPGQLNTEAFF. J is TRBJ1-1 and V is TRBV7-2, with 7 bases fitting TRBD1. The ends lost 5 bases at V and 0 bases at J; junction bases unmatched: 3. Germline V CDR1 and CDR2: SGHTA, FQGNSA. CDR3 length: 14 amino acids. Filled out from reference TRBV7-2 and TRBJ1-1, the complete variable domain reads GAGVSQSPSNKVTEKGKDVELRCDPISGHTALYWYRQSLGQGLEFLIYFQGNSAPDKSGLPSDRFSAERTGGSVSTLTIQRTQQEDSAVYLCASSPGQLNTEAFFGQGTRLTVV.

This sequence joins TRBV10-3 and TRBJ2-7, with TRBD1 identical over 10 bases. Losses at the gene ends were 7 bases for V and 5 bases for J; bases not matched to a gene: 11. This CDR3 is built from 15 residues. Germline V lookup: CDR1 ENHRY, CDR2 SYGVKD. CDR3 sequence reads: CAITNRDRGINEQYF. CDR3 bases: TGTGCCATCACTAACCGGGACAGGGGAATCAACGAGCAGTACTTC.

The chain recombines TRBV30 with TRBJ1-1; D is unresolved. The CDR3 spans 13 residues. Trimming shortened V by 0 bases and J by 3 bases, and 8 bases separated the two germline ends. CDR1 GTSNPN and CDR2 SVGIG come from the germline V gene (reference sequence). CDR3 nucleotide sequence: TGTGCCTGGAGTGTATACCGAGACACTGAAGCTTTCTTT. Translation: CAWSVYRDTEAFF.

This clone was picked up one time. CDR3 region: CAWTGDSGGYTF. CDR3 sequence (DNA): TGTGCCTGGACCGGGGACTCCGGTGGCTACACCTTC. The chain combines TRBV30 with TRBJ1-2, with D possibly TRBD1 on 5 matching bases. V was shortened by 4 bases and J by 7 bases, with 13 bases between the two germline ends. The germline gives CDR1 GTSNPN, CDR2 SVGIG (reference sequence). The CDR3 sequence is 12 residues long. The full variable domain, rest sourced from reference TRBV30 and TRBJ1-2, is SQTIHQWPATLVQPVGSPLSLECTVEGTSNPNLYWYRQAAGRGLQLLFYSVGIGQISSEVPQNLSASRPQDRQFILSSKKLLLSDSGFYLCAWTGDSGGYTFGSGTRLTVV.

The chain has TRBV3-1 (or the pseudogene TRBV3-2) and TRBJ1-5, with no clear D. From germline, CDR1 is LGHDT and CDR2 YNNKEL (reference sequence). Trimming took off 6 bases at V and 4 bases at J, with 13 bases between the two ends. CDR3 length: 14 residues. The CDR3 spells CASSPRVGNQPQHF. The CDR3 DNA reads TGTGCCAGCAGTCCCCGGGTCGGTAATCAGCCCCAGCATTTT.

The CDR3 DNA reads as TGTGCCTGGAGTGACGGCGCTGAAAAACTGTTTTTT. This codes for CAWSDGAEKLFF. V and J are TRBV30 and TRBJ1-4; D not certain. Trimming removed 1 base at V and 7 bases at J, with 7 bases between. Germline loops: CDR1 GTSNPN, CDR2 SVGIG (reference sequence). This CDR3 region has 12 residues.

The chain has TRBV29-1 and TRBJ2-3; D is perhaps TRBD1 or TRBD2 (7 bases each). The CDR3 has 13 amino acids. With 5 bases removed from V and 0 bases from J, the gap between germline ends came to 9 bases. From germline, CDR1 is SQVTM and CDR2 ANQGSEA. For the CDR3, the DNA is TGCAGCGTTCAGGGGGGGAGCACAGATACGCAGTATTTT. Translation: CSVQGGSTDTQYF.

The CDR3 DNA reads TGTGCCAGCACCTCGGGACTTAATCAGCCCCAGCATTTT. This gives the protein CASTSGLNQPQHF. V gene TRBV12-3 or TRBV12-4 combines with J gene TRBJ1-5, with a possible D match to TRBD1 (5 bases). The CDR3 runs to 13 residues. The ends were cut back, 7 bases at V and 4 bases at J, with 11 bases in the middle.

The V call is TRBV9, the J call TRBJ1-2; 9 positions agree with TRBD1. From germline, CDR1 is SGDLS and CDR2 YYNGEE. V trimming: 3 bases; J trimming: 2 bases; junction bases outside the gene matches: 5. The CDR3 has 15 residues. Written as DNA, the CDR3 is TGTGCCAGCAGCGGATGGACAGGGGTGAACTATGGCTACACCTTC. Its translation: CASSGWTGVNYGYTF.